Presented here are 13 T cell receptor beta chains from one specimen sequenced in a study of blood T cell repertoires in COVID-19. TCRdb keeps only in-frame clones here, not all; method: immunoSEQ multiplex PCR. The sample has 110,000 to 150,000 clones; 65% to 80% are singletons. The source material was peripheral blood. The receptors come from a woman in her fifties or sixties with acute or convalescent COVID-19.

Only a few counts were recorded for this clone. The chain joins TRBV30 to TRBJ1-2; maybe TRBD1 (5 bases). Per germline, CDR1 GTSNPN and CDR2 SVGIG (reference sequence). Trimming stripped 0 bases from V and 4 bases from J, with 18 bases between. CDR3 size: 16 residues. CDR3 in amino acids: CAWSVYGGSWAYGYTF. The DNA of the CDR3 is TGTGCCTGGAGTGTTTATGGGGGGAGTTGGGCCTATGGCTACACCTTC.

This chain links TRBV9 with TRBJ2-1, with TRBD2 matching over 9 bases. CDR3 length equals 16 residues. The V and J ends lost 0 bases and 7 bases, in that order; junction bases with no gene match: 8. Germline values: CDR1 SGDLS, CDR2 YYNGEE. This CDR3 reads CASSVAIAGVGNEQFF. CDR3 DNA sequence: TGTGCCAGCAGCGTAGCTATAGCGGGAGTGGGTAATGAGCAGTTCTTC.

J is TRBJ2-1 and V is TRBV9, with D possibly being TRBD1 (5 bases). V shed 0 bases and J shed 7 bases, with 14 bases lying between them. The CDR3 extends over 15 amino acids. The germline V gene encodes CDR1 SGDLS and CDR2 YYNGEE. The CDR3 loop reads CASSVGSLGANEQFF. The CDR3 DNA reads TGTGCCAGCAGCGTAGGATCCCTTGGGGCGAATGAGCAGTTCTTC.

CDR3 loop: CASSTSGSYEQYF. Written as DNA, the CDR3 is TGTGCCAGCAGCACTAGCGGGAGTTACGAGCAGTACTTC. The V gene is TRBV2, the J gene TRBJ2-7; TRBD2 agrees at 11 bases. Trimming cost V 6 bases and J 4 bases; bases outside gene matches: 2. The CDR3 consists of 13 residues. Germline assignment: CDR1 SNHLY and CDR2 FYNNEI.

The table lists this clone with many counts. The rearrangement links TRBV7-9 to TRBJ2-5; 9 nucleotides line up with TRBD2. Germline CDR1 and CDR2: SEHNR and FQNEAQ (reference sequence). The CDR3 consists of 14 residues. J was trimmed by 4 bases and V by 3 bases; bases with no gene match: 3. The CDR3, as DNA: TGTGCCAGCAGCTTCGGTAGCGGGAGAGAGACCCAGTACTTC. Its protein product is CASSFGSGRETQYF.

The CDR3: CASRRQLNQPQHF. For the CDR3, the DNA is TGTGCCAGCAGGAGACAGCTCAATCAGCCCCAGCATTTT. The V call is TRBV12-3 or TRBV12-4, the J call TRBJ1-5, with a tentative D call TRBD1 (5 bases). Trimming stripped 6 bases from V and 3 bases from J, with 9 bases between. This CDR3 region has 13 residues.

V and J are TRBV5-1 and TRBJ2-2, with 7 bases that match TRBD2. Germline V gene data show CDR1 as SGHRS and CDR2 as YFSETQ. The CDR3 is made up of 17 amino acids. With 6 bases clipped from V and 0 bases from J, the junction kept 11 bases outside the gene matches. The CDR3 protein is CASTWAPSGANTGELFF. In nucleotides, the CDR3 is TGCGCCAGCACTTGGGCCCCTAGCGGCGCGAACACCGGGGAGCTGTTTTTT.

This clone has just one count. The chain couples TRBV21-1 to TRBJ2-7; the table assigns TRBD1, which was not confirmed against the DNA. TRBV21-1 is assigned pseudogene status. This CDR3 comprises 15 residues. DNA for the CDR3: TGTGCCAGCAGCAAAGGTCGGGACATCTCCTACGAGCAGTACTTC. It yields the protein CASSKGRDISYEQYF.

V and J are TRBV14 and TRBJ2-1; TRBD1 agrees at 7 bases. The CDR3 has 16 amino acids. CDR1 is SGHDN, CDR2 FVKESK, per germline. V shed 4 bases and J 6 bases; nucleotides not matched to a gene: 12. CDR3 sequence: CASSLRQGWIGNEQFF. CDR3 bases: TGTGCCAGCAGCCTCCGACAGGGCTGGATCGGCAATGAGCAGTTCTTC.

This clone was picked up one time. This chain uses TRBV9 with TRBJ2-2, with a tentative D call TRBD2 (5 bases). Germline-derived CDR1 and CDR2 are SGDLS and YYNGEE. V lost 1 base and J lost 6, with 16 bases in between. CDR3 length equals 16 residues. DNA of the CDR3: TGTGCCAGCAGCGTACGTAGCGACTACATCTCCGGGGAGCTGTTTTTT. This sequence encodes CASSVRSDYISGELFF.

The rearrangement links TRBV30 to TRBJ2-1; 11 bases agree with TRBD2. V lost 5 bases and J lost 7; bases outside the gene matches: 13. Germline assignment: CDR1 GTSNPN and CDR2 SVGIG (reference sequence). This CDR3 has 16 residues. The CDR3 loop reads CAWRQGYGTSGNEQFF. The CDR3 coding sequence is TGTGCCTGGCGGCAGGGATACGGGACTAGCGGTAATGAGCAGTTCTTC.

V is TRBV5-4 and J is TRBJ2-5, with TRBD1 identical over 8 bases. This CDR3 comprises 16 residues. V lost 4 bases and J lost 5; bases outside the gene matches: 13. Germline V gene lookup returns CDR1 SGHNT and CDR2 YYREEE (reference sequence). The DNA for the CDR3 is TGTGCCAGCAGCCGTGGTATACCAGGGGGCCGCGAGACCCAGTACTTC. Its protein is CASSRGIPGGRETQYF.

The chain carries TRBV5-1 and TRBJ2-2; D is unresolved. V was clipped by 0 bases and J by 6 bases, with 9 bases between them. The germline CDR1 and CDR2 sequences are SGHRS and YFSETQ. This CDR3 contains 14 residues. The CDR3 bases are TGCGCCAGCAGCTTGGCCTTGGCTGCCGGGGAGCTGTTTTTT. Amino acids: CASSLALAAGELFF. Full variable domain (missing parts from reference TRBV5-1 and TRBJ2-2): KAGVTQTPRYLIKTRGQQVTLSCSPISGHRSVSWYQQTPGQGLQFLFEYFSETQRNKGNFPGRFSGRQFSNSRSEMNVSTLELGDSALYLCASSLALAAGELFFGEGSRLTVL.